One TCR beta chain is described in this entry. What it binds is unknown. CDR3 length equals 16 residues. Per the germline V gene, CDR1 is SNHLY and CDR2 is FYNNEI. Trimming cost V 3 bases and J 1 base, with 12 bases left between them. The sample comes from a study of T cell responses to AZD1222 COVID-19 vaccine. Study results and caveats: Unmutated variant regions reportedly attract nearly half of all spike-specific TCRs. Only a handful of individuals given AZD1222 were seropositive at baseline. There were vaccine-associated CD4 TCRs across spike, dominant at 160-218 and 743-854. Increased Spike-specific TCR breadth and depth were observed after two AZD1222 doses.

The protocol was immunoSEQ multiplex PCR, while the TCRdb copy is restricted to in-frame clones and leaves out a portion. Recorded for this sample: some 150,000 clones. Material for sequencing was peripheral blood. The sequence derives from an adult in good health. The chain has TRBV2 and TRBJ2-2; tentative D call: TRBD1 (6 bases). The CDR3 DNA reads TGTGCCAGCAGTGATTTCAGGGGTCAGAACACCGGGGAGCTGTTTTTT. Translation: CASSDFRGQNTGELFF.